The next 22 T cell receptor beta chains were all read from a single sample in a study of T cell responses to AZD1222 COVID-19 vaccine. The protocol was immunoSEQ multiplex PCR, while the TCRdb copy is restricted to in-frame clones and leaves out a portion. The sample has about 130,000 clones; 80% to 90% are singletons. Source: peripheral blood, taken on day 0 of AZD1222 vaccination. Receptors were obtained from an adult in good health.

This chain joins TRBV5-1 and TRBJ1-3; no clear D gene. The CDR3 loop spans 15 amino acids. CDR1 is SGHRS, CDR2 YFSETQ, per germline. Between the trimmed V and J ends, which lost 1 base and 0 bases, there was a span of 8 bases. CDR3 coding DNA: TGCGCCAGCAGCTTGCTCCCTACCTCTGGAAACACCATATATTTT. It specifies CASSLLPTSGNTIYF.

J is TRBJ2-2 and V is TRBV7-2; D is ambiguous. Germline values: CDR1 SGHTA, CDR2 FQGNSA. V lost 4 bases, J lost 1 base, and 7 bases lay in between. The CDR3 covers 14 residues. The CDR3 reads CASSSDMNTGELFF. The CDR3 nucleotides read TGTGCCAGCAGCTCTGATATGAACACCGGGGAGCTGTTTTTT.

This chain joins TRBV4-2 and TRBJ1-5; D unclear. Germline assignment: CDR1 LGHNA and CDR2 YNFKEQ. The ends were cut back, 1 base at V and 7 bases at J, with 14 bases in the middle. The CDR3 consists of 15 residues. CDR3 bases: TGTGCCAGCAGCCAAGGTCCAGAGGGTCTCCAGCCCCAGCATTTT. It is translated as CASSQGPEGLQPQHF.

The V call is TRBV10-3, the J call TRBJ1-5, with a possible D match to TRBD1 (5 bases). Per germline, CDR1 ENHRY and CDR2 SYGVKD. V was cut by 2 bases and J by 7 bases, with 9 bases left in between. The CDR3 runs 13 residues. CDR3 bases: TGTGCCATCAGTGAGGATAGGGACCAGCCCCAGCATTTT. The encoded protein is CAISEDRDQPQHF.

V and J are TRBV6-5 and TRBJ1-5; TRBD1 is a possible D gene (5 bases). Trimming took 0 bases from V and 7 from J, leaving 16 bases between them. There are 16 residues in the CDR3. Germline values: CDR1 MNHEY, CDR2 SVGAGI. CDR3: CASSYSSIGGSQPQHF. The DNA for the CDR3 is TGTGCCAGCAGTTACTCGAGCATCGGGGGGTCACAGCCCCAGCATTTT.

The chain joins TRBV9 to TRBJ2-2; tentatively, D is TRBD1 (5 bases). The germline gives CDR1 SGDLS, CDR2 YYNGEE. The CDR3 totals 15 residues. V lost 0 bases to trimming and J lost 7 bases, with 13 bases between them. CDR3 residues: CASSVEKGAVGELFF. CDR3 in DNA: TGTGCCAGCAGCGTAGAGAAAGGGGCGGTCGGGGAGCTGTTTTTT.

The chain employs TRBV3-1 (or the pseudogene TRBV3-2) and TRBJ2-5; 9 bases line up with TRBD2. This CDR3 spans 15 amino acids. Per the germline V gene, CDR1 is LGHDT and CDR2 is YNNKEL (reference sequence). The J segment lost 4 bases and the V segment lost 2 bases, leaving 5 bases of the junction unmatched. CDR3 protein: CASSQILAGRETQYF. DNA for the CDR3: TGTGCCAGCAGCCAAATACTAGCGGGCAGAGAGACCCAGTACTTC.

The chain carries TRBV28 and TRBJ2-5; no definite D call. Looked up from germline, CDR1 is MDHEN and CDR2 is SYDVKM. The CDR3 extends over 13 amino acids. Trimming cost V 5 bases and J 9 bases, with 16 bases left between them. The DNA for the CDR3 is TGTGCCAGCAGTCGGCAGAGCCCGCAGGCCCAGTACTTC. Protein product: CASSRQSPQAQYF.

This rearrangement joins TRBV9 to TRBJ1-6; 10 bases align to TRBD1. V shed 2 bases, J shed 8 bases, and the junction held 13 bases outside the gene matches. Germline CDR1 and CDR2: SGDLS and YYNGEE. This CDR3 contains 18 residues. CDR3 DNA: TGTGCCAGCAGCGTTGATGCCGGGACAGGGGAACGTCATTCACCCCTCCACTTT. This translates into CASSVDAGTGERHSPLHF.

This chain joins TRBV9 and TRBJ2-7; TRBD2 might be the D (6 bases). V lost 10 bases and J lost 7, with 21 bases in between. Germline values: CDR1 SGDLS, CDR2 YYNGEE. This CDR3 has 13 residues. This CDR3 reads CASNRGGTGEQYF. The CDR3 DNA sequence: TGTGCCTCAAATCGGGGCGGGACGGGGGAGCAGTACTTC. Filled out from reference TRBV9 and TRBJ2-7, the complete variable domain reads DSGVTQTPKHLITATGQRVTLRCSPRSGDLSVYWYQQSLDQGLQFLIQYYNGEERAKGNILERFSAQQFPDLHSELNLSSLELGDSALYFCASNRGGTGEQYFGPGTRLTVT.

The CDR3 is CASSLMISPLHF. CDR3 DNA sequence: TGTGCCAGCAGCCTCATGATTTCACCCCTCCACTTT. This sequence joins TRBV7-2 and TRBJ1-6; no reliable D call. Trimming removed 5 bases at V and 9 bases at J, with 8 bases between. Per germline, CDR1 SGHTA and CDR2 FQGNSA. The CDR3 is 12 amino acids.

The gene calls are TRBV5-1 and TRBJ2-3, with 7 positions matching TRBD2. The CDR3 runs 15 residues. Germline V CDR1 and CDR2: SGHRS, YFSETQ. The trim removed 3 bases at V and 1 base at J, leaving 5 bases unmatched. The CDR3 here is CASSSKRGGTDTQYF. The DNA of the CDR3 is TGCGCCAGCAGCTCAAAGCGGGGAGGCACAGATACGCAGTATTTT. The whole variable domain, remainder taken from reference TRBV5-1 and TRBJ2-3, is KAGVTQTPRYLIKTRGQQVTLSCSPISGHRSVSWYQQTPGQGLQFLFEYFSETQRNKGNFPGRFSGRQFSNSRSEMNVSTLELGDSALYLCASSSKRGGTDTQYFGPGTRLTVL.

V usage is TRBV6-6 and J usage is TRBJ2-7, with D possibly being TRBD2 (6 bases). The V end lost 2 bases, the J end lost 12 bases, and 14 bases lay between the germline ends. This CDR3 contains 12 residues. Germline V CDR1 and CDR2: MNHNY, SVGAGI (reference sequence). CDR3 protein: CASSYTGEDRYF. CDR3 nucleotides: TGTGCCAGCAGTTACACCGGGGAGGATCGGTACTTC.

This chain uses TRBV19 with TRBJ2-1, with D hard to call. Trimming removed 3 bases from V and 2 bases from J, with 8 bases in between. The CDR3 loop spans 14 amino acids. Germline-derived CDR1 and CDR2 are LNHDA and SQIVND (reference sequence). CDR3 bases: TGTGCCAGTAGTATGGCTTTAGCCTACAATGAGCAGTTCTTC. This gives the protein CASSMALAYNEQFF.

This chain connects TRBV28 to TRBJ2-7; D is unclear. Germline V lookup: CDR1 MDHEN, CDR2 SYDVKM. V gave up 3 bases and J gave up 2 bases, with 8 bases separating them. The CDR3 has 13 amino acids. This CDR3 is CASSLVQTYEQYF. The CDR3 DNA sequence: TGTGCCAGCAGTTTGGTACAGACCTACGAGCAGTACTTC.

This rearrangement joins TRBV30 to TRBJ1-4; no clear D gene. V shed 2 bases and J shed 3 bases, with 13 bases lying between them. This CDR3 has 15 amino acids. The germline gives CDR1 GTSNPN, CDR2 SVGIG (reference sequence). CDR3 sequence: CAWSKDRGANEKLFF. The CDR3 DNA reads TGTGCCTGGAGTAAGGACCGGGGTGCTAATGAAAAACTGTTTTTT.

The rearrangement uses TRBV5-4 and TRBJ1-2, with TRBD1 as a possible D gene (5 bases). The germline gives CDR1 SGHNT, CDR2 YYREEE (reference sequence). The V and J ends lost 4 bases and 4 bases respectively, with 11 bases between them. CDR3 length: 13 residues. The CDR3 loop reads CASSSTGRYGYTF. The CDR3 DNA follows: TGTGCCAGCAGCAGCACAGGCCGCTATGGCTACACCTTC.

The rearrangement links TRBV19 to TRBJ2-2; D gene ambiguous. Germline V CDR1 and CDR2: LNHDA, SQIVND (reference sequence). V shed 6 bases and J shed 5 bases, with 4 bases lying between them. The CDR3 totals 11 residues. DNA for the CDR3: TGTGCCAGTAGGACAACCGGGGAGCTGTTTTTT. Translated: CASRTTGELFF.

This clone was seen once. The chain links TRBV6-6 to TRBJ1-2; D unclear. V shed 6 bases and J shed 4 bases, with 15 bases lying between them. The CDR3 is 14 residues long. The germline V gene has CDR1 MNHNY and CDR2 SVGAGI (reference sequence). CDR3 nucleotides: TGTGCCAGCAGACCAGGAGCGATGGCCTATGGCTACACCTTC. As protein: CASRPGAMAYGYTF.

This clone was observed a single time. This chain joins TRBV19 and TRBJ1-4; D remains unclear. Germline V gene sequence: CDR1 LNHDA, CDR2 SQIVND (reference sequence). Trimming shortened V by 1 base and J by 0 bases, and 6 bases separated the two germline ends. The CDR3 covers 15 residues. DNA for the CDR3: TGTGCCAGTAGTATAGGGAGGGCAACTAATGAAAAACTGTTTTTT. Encoded protein: CASSIGRATNEKLFF.

This clone appeared a few times. The DNA of the CDR3 is TGTGCCAGCACCATGCCTGCACGGCCCCAGCATTTT. This codes for CASTMPARPQHF. V is TRBV28 and J is TRBJ1-5; D is ambiguous. The CDR3 loop spans 12 amino acids. Trimming pared 7 bases from V and 9 bases from J, leaving 13 bases between. The germline gives CDR1 MDHEN, CDR2 SYDVKM.

The CDR3 sequence: CASTTPRLNEKLFF. CDR3 in DNA: TGTGCCAGCACCACCCCGAGGCTCAATGAAAAACTGTTTTTT. V usage is TRBV28 and J usage is TRBJ1-4; D remains unclear. Trimming removed 7 bases at V and 5 bases at J, with 14 bases between. CDR3 size: 14 residues. The germline V gene encodes CDR1 MDHEN and CDR2 SYDVKM.